These 19 T cell receptor beta chains originate from one sample sequenced in a study of T cells after yellow fever vaccination. TCRdb re-analysed the 5' RACE reads in MiXCR, keeping a single row per CDR3 protein. The table has about 580,000 distinct CDR3 sequences, approximately 16% seen once. Here the sequenced sample was PBMCs, taken more than 4 days after the first yellow fever vaccination. The receptors originated from a man between 18 and 29 years old who received the YFV17D yellow fever vaccine.

On this clonotype: Relative to the germline gene, one junction end is altered; a read error may explain this. The V gene is TRBV11-2, the J gene TRBJ2-5, with TRBD2 identical over 7 bases. From germline, CDR1 is SGHAT and CDR2 FQNNGV. The CDR3 length is 15 residues. For the CDR3, the DNA is TGTTCCAGCAGCTTAGACTGGGGGGGACAAGAGACCCAGTACTTC. Amino acid sequence: CSSSLDWGGQETQYF. The variable domain in full, completed from reference TRBV11-2 and TRBJ2-5, reads EAGVAQSPRYKIIEKRQSVAFWCNPISGHATLYWYQQILGQGPKLLIQFQNNGVVDDSQLPKDRFSAERLKGVDSTLKIQPAKLEDSAVYLCSSSLDWGGQETQYFGPGTRLLVL.

This clonotype was observed a few times. The chain has TRBV28 and TRBJ1-2, with D possibly matching TRBD1 (5 bases). Per the germline V gene, CDR1 is MDHEN and CDR2 is SYDVKM. There are 11 residues in the CDR3. V lost 6 bases and J lost 6, with 8 bases in between. CDR3 in amino acids: CASRVGDGYTF. The CDR3 DNA sequence: TGTGCCAGCAGAGTAGGGGATGGCTACACCTTC.

This clonotype turned up a few times. The chain carries TRBV5-6 and TRBJ2-1, with unresolved D. Germline-derived CDR1 and CDR2 are SGHDT and YYEEEE. V dropped 5 bases and J dropped 14 bases, with 20 bases sitting between them. The CDR3 runs to 13 residues. This CDR3 reads CASRVDFMRLEFF. The CDR3 DNA reads TGTGCCAGCAGGGTGGATTTCATGAGGCTGGAGTTCTTC.

This clonotype came up a few times. This rearrangement joins TRBV28 to TRBJ2-1, with 9 bases lining up with TRBD1. Germline values: CDR1 MDHEN, CDR2 SYDVKM. The ends lost 5 bases at V and 7 bases at J; junction bases unmatched: 9. CDR3 length equals 15 residues. In DNA, the CDR3 is TGTGCCAGCAGTCCATCGGACAGGGGATTGAATGAGCAGTTCTTC. It specifies CASSPSDRGLNEQFF.

J is TRBJ2-1 and V is TRBV29-1; 12 bases fit TRBD1. The CDR3 extends over 16 amino acids. V lost 6 bases to trimming and J lost 7 bases; unmatched junction nucleotides: 13. CDR1 and CDR2 (germline): SQVTM, ANQGSEA. CDR3 coding DNA: TGCAGCGTGAACAACGAGGGACAGGGGGCATGGAATGAGCAGTTCTTC. Protein sequence: CSVNNEGQGAWNEQFF.

This clonotype was seen only a few times. The CDR3 loop reads CAISAGTGPYEQYV. In nucleotides, the CDR3 is TGTGCCATCAGTGCCGGGACCGGGCCCTACGAGCAGTACGTC. The chain combines TRBV10-3 with TRBJ2-7; D is possibly TRBD1 or TRBD2 (5 bases each). V was pared by 4 bases and J by 2 bases, with 12 bases between. Germline-derived CDR1 and CDR2 are ENHRY and SYGVKD. The CDR3 loop spans 14 amino acids.

This clonotype was observed a few times. V usage is TRBV29-1 and J usage is TRBJ2-5; D ambiguous. Looked up from germline, CDR1 is SQVTM and CDR2 is ANQGSEA. Deletions cut 5 bases from V and 4 bases from J, with 5 bases between. The CDR3 has 10 residues. The DNA of the CDR3 is TGCAGCGTTAAGGGAGAGACCCAGTACTTC. It encodes CSVKGETQYF. Together with reference TRBV29-1 and TRBJ2-5, the CDR3 gives the full variable domain: SAVISQKPSRDICQRGTSLTIQCQVDSQVTMMFWYRQQPGQSLTLIATANQGSEATYESGFVIDKFPISRPNLTFSTLTVSNMSPEDSSIYLCSVKGETQYFGPGTRLLVL.

The chain uses TRBV4-2 and TRBJ1-5; D is uncertain. Trimming took 4 bases from V and 0 from J, leaving 7 bases between them. CDR3 length equals 14 residues. In germline, CDR1 is LGHNA, CDR2 YNFKEQ. The DNA of the CDR3 is TGTGCCAGCAGCCCGGACGTTAGCAATCAGCCCCAGCATTTT. It yields the protein CASSPDVSNQPQHF.

The chain couples TRBV27 to TRBJ2-3; D is uncertain. V was pared by 9 bases and J by 6 bases, with 19 bases between. The CDR3 sequence is 14 residues long. In germline, CDR1 is MNHEY, CDR2 SMNVEV (reference sequence). The CDR3: CASCIRAPGDTQYF. The CDR3 DNA reads as TGTGCCAGTTGTATCCGGGCCCCCGGGGATACGCAGTATTTT.

V and J are TRBV18 and TRBJ2-1, with unresolved D. Germline V gene sequence: CDR1 KGHSH, CDR2 LQKENI. Trimming removed 2 bases from V and 7 bases from J, with 15 bases in between. The CDR3 loop spans 15 amino acids. The CDR3 reads CASSPVTQQFNEQFF. The CDR3 DNA is TGTGCCAGCTCACCAGTTACACAGCAGTTTAATGAGCAGTTCTTC.

J is TRBJ1-2 and V is TRBV7-2; D not resolved. V lost 1 base, J lost 2 bases, and 11 bases lay in between. The CDR3 consists of 15 residues. Germline-derived CDR1 and CDR2 are SGHTA and FQGNSA. CDR3 sequence: CASSLVEQLNYGYTF. CDR3 nucleotides: TGTGCCAGCAGCTTAGTCGAACAGCTAAACTATGGCTACACCTTC.

Only a few counts were recorded for this clonotype. The chain is built from TRBV7-3 and TRBJ2-5; D might be TRBD1 or TRBD2, each matching 6 bases. The CDR3 is 15 amino acids. Trimming took off 5 bases at V and 4 bases at J, with 17 bases between the two ends. Per germline, CDR1 SGHTA and CDR2 FQGTGA. The CDR3 spells CASSPGTGRRETQYF. The CDR3 DNA sequence: TGTGCCAGCAGCCCGGGCACAGGGAGGAGAGAGACCCAGTACTTC.

This sequence joins TRBV24-1 and TRBJ1-2, with D unclear. The CDR3 runs 13 residues. Looked up from germline, CDR1 is KGHDR and CDR2 is SFDVKD. The ends were cut back, 0 bases at V and 8 bases at J, with 9 bases in the middle. CDR3 region: CATSDLPGKGYTF. The CDR3 coding sequence is TGTGCCACCAGTGATTTGCCGGGTAAGGGCTACACCTTC.

The V and J genes are TRBV12-3 or TRBV12-4 and TRBJ2-6; D may match TRBD1 or TRBD2 (5 bases each). V was clipped by 5 bases and J by 1 base, with 15 bases between them. This CDR3 contains 17 residues. Here the CDR3 DNA reads TGTGCCAGCAGTCACCGGGACGGAAAGTCTGGGGCCAACGTCCTGACTTTC. Protein sequence: CASSHRDGKSGANVLTF.

This clonotype was found a few times. The CDR3 DNA sequence: TGTGCCATCAGCTGGTTAGGGAACACCGGGGAGCTGTTTTTT. This translates into CAISWLGNTGELFF. J is TRBJ2-2 and V is TRBV10-3; no firm D call. Trimming shortened V by 6 bases and J by 1 base, and 9 bases separated the two germline ends. Germline V gives CDR1 ENHRY, CDR2 SYGVKD. The CDR3 extends over 14 amino acids.

This clonotype was observed at least ten times. The chain recombines TRBV7-2 with TRBJ1-5; D is ambiguous. The V end lost 3 bases, the J end lost 3 bases, and 9 bases lay between the germline ends. The CDR3 covers 14 residues. Germline CDR1 is SGHTA and CDR2 is FQGNSA. CDR3 nucleotide sequence: TGTGCCAGCAGCTTCGCCACTAACAATCAGCCCCAGCATTTT. As protein: CASSFATNNQPQHF.

The sample holds many counts of this clonotype. The chain joins TRBV24-1 to TRBJ2-3; 8 bases align to TRBD2. Germline V CDR1 and CDR2: KGHDR, SFDVKD. The CDR3 loop spans 16 amino acids. The V segment lost 6 bases and the J segment 0 bases; nucleotides outside the gene matches: 7. The CDR3 region has the DNA TGTGCCACCAGTCCCGGGACTAGGGGTAGCACAGATACGCAGTATTTT. Its protein is CATSPGTRGSTDTQYF.

This clonotype has a handful of counts. The chain carries TRBV9 and TRBJ2-5; tentatively, D is TRBD2 (6 bases). Germline CDR1 is SGDLS and CDR2 is YYNGEE. This CDR3 comprises 17 residues. V was clipped by 0 bases and J by 0 bases, with 15 bases between them. CDR3 protein: CASSVAATRGYQETQYF. The CDR3 DNA is TGTGCCAGCAGCGTAGCAGCGACTAGAGGGTACCAAGAGACCCAGTACTTC.

This clonotype was observed a few times. This chain connects TRBV7-3 to TRBJ1-2; D uncertain. Germline assignment: CDR1 SGHTA and CDR2 FQGTGA. CDR3 length: 15 amino acids. V was cut by 5 bases and J by 3 bases, with 16 bases left in between. CDR3 bases: TGTGCCAGCAGCCCGCTCGGGCCGATGGACTATGGCTACACCTTC. Amino acid sequence: CASSPLGPMDYGYTF.